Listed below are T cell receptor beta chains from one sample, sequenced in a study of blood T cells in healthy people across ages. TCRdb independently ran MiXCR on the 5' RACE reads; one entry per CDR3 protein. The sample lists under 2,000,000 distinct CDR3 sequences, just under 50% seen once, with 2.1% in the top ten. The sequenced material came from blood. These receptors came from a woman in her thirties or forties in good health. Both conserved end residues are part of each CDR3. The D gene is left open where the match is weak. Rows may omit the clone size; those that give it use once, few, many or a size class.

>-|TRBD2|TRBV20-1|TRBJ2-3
CSAGSGGVISDTQYF
TGCAGTGCTGGGAGCGGGGGGGTCATCTCAGATACGCAGTATTTT
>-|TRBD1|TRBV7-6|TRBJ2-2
CASTQTGANTGELFF
TGTGCCAGCACCCAAACAGGGGCGAACACCGGGGAGCTGTTTTTT
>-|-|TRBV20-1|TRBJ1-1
CSARDLLREREAFF
TGCAGTGCTAGAGATCTGTTAAGGGAGAGGGAAGCTTTCTTT
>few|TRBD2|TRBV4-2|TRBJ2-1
CASSQWTSGNNEQFF
TGTGCCAGCAGCCAATGGACTAGCGGTAACAATGAGCAGTTCTTC
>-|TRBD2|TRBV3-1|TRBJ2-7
CASSQGLAGGPDNEQYF
TGTGCCAGCAGCCAAGGCCTAGCGGGGGGGCCTGACAATGAGCAGTACTTC
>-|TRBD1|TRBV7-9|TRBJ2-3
CASSLPSIDRGLGDTQYF
TGTGCCAGCAGCTTACCCTCCATAGACAGGGGACTTGGAGATACGCAGTATTTT
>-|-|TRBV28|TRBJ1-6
CASIATGLLKPQNSPLHF
TGTGCCAGCATCGCAACGGGACTACTCAAACCCCAGAATTCACCCCTCCACTTT
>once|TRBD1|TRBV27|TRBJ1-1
CASSLTGGGAFF
TGTGCCAGCAGTTTAACAGGGGGTGGGGCTTTCTTT
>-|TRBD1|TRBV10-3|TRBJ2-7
CAISAGTGGPRLIEQYF
TGTGCCATCAGTGCCGGGACAGGGGGCCCACGATTGATCGAGCAGTACTTC
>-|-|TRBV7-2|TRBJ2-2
CASSLGTVGELFF
TGTGCCAGCAGCCTAGGGACCGTCGGGGAGCTGTTTTTT
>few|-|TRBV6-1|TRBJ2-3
CASSATVSTDTQYF
TGTGCCAGCAGTGCGACAGTGAGCACAGATACGCAGTATTTT
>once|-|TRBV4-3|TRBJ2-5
CASSRGGGDHETQYF
TGCGCCAGCAGCCGAGGGGGAGGGGATCACGAGACCCAGTACTTC
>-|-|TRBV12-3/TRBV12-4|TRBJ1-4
CASSPNRAPVEKLFF
TGTGCCAGCAGCCCCAACAGGGCTCCGGTTGAAAAACTGTTTTTT
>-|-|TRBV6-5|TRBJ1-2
CASSLGEGGGYTF
TGTGCCAGCAGTTTAGGGGAGGGAGGCGGCTACACCTTC
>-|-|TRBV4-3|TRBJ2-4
CASSQDGGVPQNIQYF
TGCGCCAGCAGCCAAGACGGCGGGGTCCCGCAAAACATTCAGTACTTC
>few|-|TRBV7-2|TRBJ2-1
CASSLLVDSGNEQFF
TGTGCCAGCAGCTTACTAGTGGACTCGGGCAATGAGCAGTTCTTC
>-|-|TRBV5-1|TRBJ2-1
CASSPSPGGLSYNEQFF
TGCGCCAGCAGCCCATCACCCGGGGGCCTATCCTACAATGAGCAGTTCTTC
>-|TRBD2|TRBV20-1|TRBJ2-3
CSARLGLAGFTDTQYF
TGCAGTGCTAGACTCGGACTAGCGGGGTTCACAGATACGCAGTATTTT
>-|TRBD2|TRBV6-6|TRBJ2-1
CASDWTSGGDEQFF
TGTGCCAGCGATTGGACTAGCGGGGGAGATGAGCAGTTCTTC
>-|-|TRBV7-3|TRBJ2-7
CASSLRAASYAQYF
TGTGCCAGCAGCTTAAGGGCGGCATCCTACGCGCAGTACTTC
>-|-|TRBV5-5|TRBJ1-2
CASSPDSGSNYGYTF
TGTGCCAGCAGTCCGGACAGTGGATCTAACTATGGCTACACCTTC
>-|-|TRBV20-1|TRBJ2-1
CSARGLSNYNEQFF
TGCAGTGCTAGAGGGCTCTCCAATTACAATGAGCAGTTCTTC
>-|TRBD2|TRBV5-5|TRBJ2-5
CASSLGRGGYNEQYF
TGTGCCAGCAGCTTGGGGCGGGGGGGGTACAATGAGCAGTACTTC
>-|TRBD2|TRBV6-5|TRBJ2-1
CASSYSGGGRSYNEQFF
TGTGCCAGCAGTTACTCCGGCGGGGGGCGTTCCTACAATGAGCAGTTCTTC